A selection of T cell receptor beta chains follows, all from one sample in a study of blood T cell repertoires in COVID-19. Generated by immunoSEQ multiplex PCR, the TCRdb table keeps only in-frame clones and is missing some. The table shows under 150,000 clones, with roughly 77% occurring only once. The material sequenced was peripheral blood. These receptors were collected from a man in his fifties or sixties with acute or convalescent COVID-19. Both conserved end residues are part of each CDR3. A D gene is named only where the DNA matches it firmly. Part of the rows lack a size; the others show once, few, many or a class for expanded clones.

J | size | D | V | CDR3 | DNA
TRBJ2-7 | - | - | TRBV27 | CASSLYSFGEQYF | TGTGCCAGCAGTTTATATAGCTTTGGCGAGCAGTACTTC
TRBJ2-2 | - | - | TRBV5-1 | CASSLDRNTGELFF | TGCGCCAGCAGCTTGGACAGGAACACCGGGGAGCTGTTTTTT
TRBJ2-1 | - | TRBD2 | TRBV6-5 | CASRTSGGGNNEQFF | TGTGCCAGCAGAACCTCGGGAGGGGGGAACAATGAGCAGTTCTTC
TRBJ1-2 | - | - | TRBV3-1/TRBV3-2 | CASSQLGEEASNYGYTF | TGTGCCAGCAGCCAATTGGGGGAGGAGGCCTCTAACTATGGCTACACCTTC
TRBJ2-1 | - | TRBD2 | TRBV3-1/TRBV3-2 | CASSQDRLAGGNEQFF | TGTGCCAGCAGCCAAGATCGTCTAGCGGGAGGGAATGAGCAGTTCTTC
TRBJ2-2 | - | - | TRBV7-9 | CASSSPGTLVPGELFF | TGTGCCAGCAGCTCTCCGGGAACTCTAGTCCCCGGGGAGCTGTTTTTT
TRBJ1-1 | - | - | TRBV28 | CASSLGIRFSNTEAFF | TGTGCCAGCAGTTTAGGTATTCGGTTCTCCAACACTGAAGCTTTCTTT
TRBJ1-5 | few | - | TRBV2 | CASGGGGRNQPQHF | TGTGCCAGCGGGGGAGGGGGGCGGAATCAGCCCCAGCATTTT
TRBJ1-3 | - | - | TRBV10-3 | CAISESWGRTGNTIYF | TGTGCCATCAGTGAGTCGTGGGGGCGAACTGGAAACACCATATATTTT
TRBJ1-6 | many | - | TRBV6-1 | CASSESAGAGSPLHF | TGTGCCAGCAGTGAGAGCGCGGGGGCAGGTTCACCCCTCCACTTT
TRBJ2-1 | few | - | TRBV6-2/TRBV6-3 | CASSYLAEPPYNEQFF | TGTGCCAGCAGTTACTTAGCAGAACCCCCCTACAATGAGCAGTTCTTC
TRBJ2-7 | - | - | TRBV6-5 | CASSHTFYPPYEQYF | TGTGCCAGCAGTCATACTTTCTATCCCCCCTACGAGCAGTACTTC
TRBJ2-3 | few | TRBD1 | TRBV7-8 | CASQLGTGRVVTQYF | TGTGCCAGCCAATTGGGGACAGGCAGGGTAGTTACGCAGTATTTT
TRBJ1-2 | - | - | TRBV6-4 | CASNFSGNNYGYTF | TGTGCCAGCAATTTTTCGGGGAACAACTATGGCTACACCTTC
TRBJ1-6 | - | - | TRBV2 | CASRLRNSPLHF | TGTGCCAGCAGGCTACGAAATTCACCCCTCCACTTT
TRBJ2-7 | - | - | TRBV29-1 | CSVEEPQGDGYEQYF | TGCAGCGTTGAAGAACCCCAGGGTGACGGCTACGAGCAGTACTTC
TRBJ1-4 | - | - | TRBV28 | CASSPWGGLNEKLFF | TGTGCCAGCAGTCCATGGGGGGGGCTGAATGAAAAACTGTTTTTT
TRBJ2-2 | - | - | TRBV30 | CAFTRVTGELFF | TGTGCCTTTACGCGGGTCACCGGGGAGCTGTTTTTT
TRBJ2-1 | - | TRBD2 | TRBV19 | CASSISGALSYNEQFF | TGTGCCAGTAGTATTAGCGGGGCGCTCTCCTACAATGAGCAGTTCTTC
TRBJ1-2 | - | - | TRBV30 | CAWTGVDYGYTF | TGTGCCTGGACAGGGGTGGACTATGGCTACACCTTC
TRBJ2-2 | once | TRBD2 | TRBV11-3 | CASGTSGTNTGELFF | TGTGCCAGCGGGACTAGCGGGACCAACACCGGGGAGCTGTTTTTT
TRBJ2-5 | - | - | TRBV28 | CASSSEGVIETQYF | TGTGCCAGCAGTTCAGAGGGGGTTATAGAGACCCAGTACTTC
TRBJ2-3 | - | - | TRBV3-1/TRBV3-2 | CASTPWGGTDTQYF | TGTGCCAGCACCCCCTGGGGGGGCACAGATACGCAGTATTTT
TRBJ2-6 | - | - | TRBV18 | CASSPLTGSGANVLTF | TGTGCCAGCTCACCTCTTACAGGGTCTGGGGCCAACGTCCTGACTTTC
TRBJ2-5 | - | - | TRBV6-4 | CASSAGWQETQYF | TGTGCCAGCAGTGCAGGGTGGCAAGAGACCCAGTACTTC
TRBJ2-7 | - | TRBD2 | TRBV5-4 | CASSLPGGLEQYF | TGTGCCAGCAGCTTGCCGGGAGGCCTCGAGCAGTACTTC
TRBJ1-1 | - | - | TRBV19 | CASTPHGQLLNTEAFF | TGTGCCAGTACCCCCCATGGGCAGCTCCTAAACACTGAAGCTTTCTTT
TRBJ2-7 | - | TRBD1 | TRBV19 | CASSRDRDQYEQYF | TGTGCCAGTTCCCGGGACAGGGACCAATACGAGCAGTACTTC
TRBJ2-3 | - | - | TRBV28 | CASSLPLSGAGTQYF | TGTGCCAGCAGTTTACCACTTTCAGGGGCCGGTACGCAGTATTTT
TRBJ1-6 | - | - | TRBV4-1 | CASSQEDTPNSPLHF | TGCGCCAGCAGCCAAGAGGACACTCCTAATTCACCCCTCCACTTT
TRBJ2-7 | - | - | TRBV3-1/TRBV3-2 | CASSQGLSSYEQYF | TGTGCCAGCAGCCAAGGCCTAAGCTCCTACGAGCAGTACTTC
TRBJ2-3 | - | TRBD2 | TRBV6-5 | CASSYSSSGSADTQYF | TGTGCCAGCAGTTACTCGTCTAGCGGGAGTGCCGATACGCAGTATTTT
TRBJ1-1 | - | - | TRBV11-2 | CASSLGRTTGMNTEAFF | TGTGCCAGCAGCTTAGGCCGGACAACCGGCATGAACACTGAAGCTTTCTTT
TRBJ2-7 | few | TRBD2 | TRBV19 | CASSARHLRLAGTYEQYF | TGTGCCAGTAGTGCAAGACACCTCAGACTAGCGGGGACCTACGAGCAGTACTTC
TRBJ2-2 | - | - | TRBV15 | CATSRDAKTGELFF | TGTGCCACCAGCAGAGATGCGAAGACCGGGGAGCTGTTTTTT
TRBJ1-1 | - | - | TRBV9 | CASSARGSTEAFF | TGTGCCAGCAGCGCCAGGGGTTCCACTGAAGCTTTCTTT
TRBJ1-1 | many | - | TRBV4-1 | CASSRGGYTENTEAFF | TGCGCCAGCAGCCGGGGAGGGTATACCGAAAACACTGAAGCTTTCTTT
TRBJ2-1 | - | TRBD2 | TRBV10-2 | CASSEFPGTSGRDNEQFF | TGCGCCAGCAGTGAGTTCCCCGGGACTAGCGGGAGGGACAATGAGCAGTTCTTC
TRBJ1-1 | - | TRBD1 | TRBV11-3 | CASSSGQANTEAFF | TGTGCCAGCAGCTCCGGACAGGCGAACACTGAAGCTTTCTTT
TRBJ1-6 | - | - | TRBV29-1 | CSVAVVYNSPLHF | TGCAGCGTTGCCGTTGTCTATAATTCACCCCTCCACTTT
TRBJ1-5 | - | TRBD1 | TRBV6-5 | CASSNRGPQHF | TGTGCCAGCAGTAACAGGGGGCCCCAGCATTTT
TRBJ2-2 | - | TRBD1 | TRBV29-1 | CSVDGPAGGSTTGELFF | TGCAGCGTTGATGGTCCGGCAGGGGGCTCGACCACCGGGGAGCTGTTTTTT
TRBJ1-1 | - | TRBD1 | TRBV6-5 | CASRRGRRDTEAFF | TGTGCCAGCAGAAGGGGGCGAAGGGACACTGAAGCTTTCTTT
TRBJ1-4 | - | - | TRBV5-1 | CASSLAEAGNEKLFF | TGCGCCAGCAGCTTGGCCGAAGCAGGGAATGAAAAACTGTTTTTT
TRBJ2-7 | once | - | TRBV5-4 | CASSPVSSYEQYF | TGTGCCAGCAGCCCCGTTAGCTCCTACGAGCAGTACTTC
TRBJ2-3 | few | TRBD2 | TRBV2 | CARTSESTDTQYF | TGTGCCAGGACTAGCGAGAGCACAGATACGCAGTATTTT
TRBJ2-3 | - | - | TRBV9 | CASSVSRSGRIQDTQYF | TGTGCCAGCAGCGTGAGTCGGTCAGGGCGAATCCAAGATACGCAGTATTTT
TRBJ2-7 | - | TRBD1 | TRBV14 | CASSQWTGQGEQYF | TGTGCCAGCAGCCAATGGACAGGGCAGGGCGAGCAGTACTTC
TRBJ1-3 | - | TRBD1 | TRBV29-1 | CSVEANDRARNTIYF | TGCAGCGTTGAAGCTAATGACAGGGCTAGAAACACCATATATTTT
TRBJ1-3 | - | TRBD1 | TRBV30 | CAWSSGQAFSSGNTIYF | TGTGCCTGGAGTTCCGGACAGGCGTTTTCCTCTGGAAACACCATATATTTT
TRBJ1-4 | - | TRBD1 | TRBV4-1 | CASSRGQGVGNEKLFF | TGCGCCAGCAGCCGGGGACAGGGGGTTGGTAATGAAAAACTGTTTTTT
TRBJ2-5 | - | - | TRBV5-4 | CASSLEGNWETQYF | TGTGCCAGCAGCTTAGAGGGTAATTGGGAGACCCAGTACTTC
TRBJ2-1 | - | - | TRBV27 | CASRRDTPSYNEQFF | TGTGCCAGCAGACGGGACACGCCTTCCTACAATGAGCAGTTCTTC
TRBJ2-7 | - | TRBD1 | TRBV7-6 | CASSLGTGGLYEQYF | TGTGCCAGCAGCTTGGGGACAGGGGGCCTCTACGAGCAGTACTTC